These 12 T cell receptor beta chains share one sample of origin, sequenced in a study of CD8+ T cells in alopecia areata. Extraction and reverse transcription of RNA yielded cDNA as the sequencing template. Sequencing was performed with immunoSEQ multiplex PCR; in TCRdb, only in-frame clones are kept and a portion is missing. Among around 250,000 clones listed, 67% were seen once. The sequences come from CD4+ T cells sorted from blood, collected at week 0. The receptor set was obtained from a human donor with alopecia areata.

V is TRBV6-6 and J is TRBJ2-1; unclear D gene. This CDR3 has 13 amino acids. In germline, CDR1 is MNHNY, CDR2 SVGAGI (reference sequence). Deletions cut 0 bases from V and 9 bases from J, with 9 bases between. Here the CDR3 reads CASSYSLGREQFF. The CDR3 nucleotides are TGTGCCAGCAGTTACTCGTTGGGTCGTGAGCAGTTCTTC.

The chain is built from TRBV10-3 and TRBJ2-1, with 8 bases lining up with TRBD1. This CDR3 contains 14 residues. V lost 5 bases and J lost 6; bases outside the gene matches: 6. CDR1 and CDR2 from the germline V gene are ENHRY and SYGVKD. The CDR3 DNA sequence: TGTGCCATCAGTCAGAGAGACAGGGGCAATGAGCAGTTCTTC. It codes for CAISQRDRGNEQFF.

This clone has more than one count but fewer than ten. The chain uses TRBV7-8 and TRBJ2-5; 9 positions match TRBD1. This CDR3 is 15 amino acids long. The germline gives CDR1 SGHVS, CDR2 FQNEAQ. With V trimmed by 2 bases and J by 4 bases, 5 bases remained unmatched. CDR3 DNA sequence: TGTGCCAGCAGCTTAATACAGGGGGCCCCAGAGACCCAGTACTTC. This codes for CASSLIQGAPETQYF.

This sequence joins TRBV11-2 and TRBJ2-5, with D uncertain. The V end lost 4 bases, the J end lost 3 bases, and 12 bases lay between the germline ends. The CDR3 is 14 amino acids. Germline CDR1 and CDR2: SGHAT and FQNNGV. In DNA, the CDR3 is TGTGCCAGCAGCTCTTCCGCGTCCGAAGAGACCCAGTACTTC. It codes for CASSSSASEETQYF.

This chain connects TRBV19 to TRBJ2-2; 7 nucleotides agree with TRBD2. The CDR3 extends over 13 amino acids. CDR1 is LNHDA, CDR2 SQIVND, per germline (reference sequence). The J segment lost 5 bases and the V segment lost 7 bases, leaving 4 bases of the junction unmatched. CDR3 in amino acids: CASNLGGTGELFF. The CDR3 DNA follows: TGTGCCAGTAACTTGGGGGGGACCGGGGAGCTGTTTTTT.

The V gene is TRBV14, the J gene TRBJ2-5, with unresolved D. V shed 1 base and J shed 7 bases, with 4 bases lying between them. This CDR3 is built from 11 residues. Germline CDR1 and CDR2: SGHDN and FVKESK. The CDR3 protein is CASSQGTTQYF. In DNA, the CDR3 is TGTGCCAGCAGCCAAGGCACGACCCAGTACTTC. Looking up the rest from reference TRBV14 and TRBJ2-5 gives the full variable domain: EAGVTQFPSHSVIEKGQTVTLRCDPISGHDNLYWYRRVMGKEIKFLLHFVKESKQDESGMPNNRFLAERTGGTYSTLKVQPAELEDSGVYFCASSQGTTQYFGPGTRLLVL.

The V gene is TRBV7-6, the J gene TRBJ2-7; D remains ambiguous. V was cut by 5 bases and J by 1 base, with 6 bases left in between. Germline V gives CDR1 SGHVS, CDR2 FNYEAQ. The CDR3 spans 12 residues. Here the CDR3 reads CASSGRSYEQYF. In DNA form, the CDR3 reads TGTGCCAGCAGCGGCCGATCCTACGAGCAGTACTTC.

There are a few counts of this clone. J is TRBJ1-2 and V is TRBV29-1; the D is unclear. Germline loops: CDR1 SQVTM, CDR2 ANQGSEA. The CDR3 has 14 amino acids. Trimming removed 1 base at V and 4 bases at J, with 13 bases between. Written as DNA, the CDR3 is TGCAGCGTTGAAGGGTCGCAGGACGTCTATGGCTACACCTTC. Amino acids: CSVEGSQDVYGYTF.

V gene TRBV7-9 combines with J gene TRBJ1-2; D is perhaps TRBD1 (5 bases). The CDR3 consists of 13 residues. Germline assignment: CDR1 SEHNR and CDR2 FQNEAQ (reference sequence). Trimming took 5 bases from V and 4 from J, leaving 11 bases between them. The CDR3 protein is CASSERGAYGYTF. The CDR3 DNA reads as TGTGCCAGCAGCGAACGCGGGGCCTATGGCTACACCTTC.

The chain recombines TRBV12-5 with TRBJ2-3; D uncertain. Germline-derived CDR1 and CDR2 are LGHNT and FRNRAP. The V gene lost 7 bases and the J gene lost 4 bases, with 12 bases spanning the gap. The CDR3 totals 13 residues. The CDR3, as DNA: TGTGCTAGTGTGTACGGTTCAGCAGATACGCAGTATTTT. Protein sequence: CASVYGSADTQYF. Full variable domain (remainder filled in from reference TRBV12-5 and TRBJ2-3): DARVTQTPRHKVTEMGQEVTMRCQPILGHNTVFWYRQTMMQGLELLAYFRNRAPLDDSGMPKDRFSAEMPDATLATLKIQPSEPRDSAVYFCASVYGSADTQYFGPGTRLTVL.

J is TRBJ2-7 and V is TRBV9, with 7 bases lining up with TRBD1. Germline V CDR1 and CDR2: SGDLS, YYNGEE. The CDR3 loop spans 13 amino acids. V gave up 8 bases and J gave up 0 bases; unmatched junction bases: 5. CDR3 region: CASGTANSYEQYF. CDR3 DNA: TGTGCCAGTGGGACAGCGAACTCCTACGAGCAGTACTTC.

This chain uses TRBV5-1 with TRBJ2-3; D gene unclear. With 0 bases removed from V and 3 bases from J, the gap between germline ends came to 5 bases. Per germline, CDR1 SGHRS and CDR2 YFSETQ. The CDR3 is 13 residues long. The CDR3 nucleotides read TGCGCCAGCAGCTTGGAGAGGACAGATACGCAGTATTTT. This translates into CASSLERTDTQYF. The complete variable domain, with remaining parts taken from reference TRBV5-1 and TRBJ2-3, reads KAGVTQTPRYLIKTRGQQVTLSCSPISGHRSVSWYQQTPGQGLQFLFEYFSETQRNKGNFPGRFSGRQFSNSRSEMNVSTLELGDSALYLCASSLERTDTQYFGPGTRLTVL.